This TCR beta chain was recorded in a study of CD4+ T cells in melanoma. Findings of the study overall: Diverse differentiation states were reported for melanoma neoantigen-specific CD4+ T cells.

Generated by immunoSEQ multiplex PCR, the TCRdb table keeps only in-frame clones and is missing some. The table records more than 90,000 clones, about 90% of them present only once. A remark on this clone: No antigen is known for it.

The receptor was derived from a human donor with melanoma. The specimen sequenced was peripheral blood.

CDR3 DNA sequence: TGTGCCAGCAGCCCCAGAAATCAGCCCCAGCATTTT. Translated: CASSPRNQPQHF. This chain uses TRBV7-2 with TRBJ1-5, with D hard to call. CDR1 and CDR2 from the germline V gene are SGHTA and FQGNSA. V was trimmed by 5 bases and J by 4 bases, leaving 6 bases between them. The CDR3 is 12 amino acids.